This is a list of T cell receptor beta chains from one sample in a study of OX40 agonist ivuxolimab in advanced cancers. Libraries were prepared by immunoSEQ multiplex PCR; TCRdb keeps only in-frame clonotypes and omits some of them. The sample carries more than 50,000 clones, 80% to 90% recorded once. Sequenced material: CD4+ or CD8+ T cells sorted from blood, taken in a trial of the OX40 agonist ivuxolimab. The receptors were sampled from an adult with an advanced solid tumor such as melanoma, head and neck, liver or kidney cancer. Each CDR3 is given with its conserved first and last residue. D genes are given only for firm matches.

>15|TRBV9|TRBJ2-7|NA
CASTPGGTVPYEQYF
TGTGCCAGCACTCCCGGGGGGACAGTACCCTACGAGCAGTACTTC
>11|TRBV29-1|TRBJ1-1|NA
CSVKRPGEAFF
TGCAGCGTAAAGCGGCCGGGAGAGGCTTTCTTT
>15|TRBV7-8|TRBJ1-1|NA
CASSPRTGLNTEAFF
TGTGCCAGCAGCCCTCGCACAGGATTGAACACTGAAGCTTTCTTT
>14|TRBV6-1|TRBJ1-4|TRBD1
CASKTGGPNEKLFF
TGTGCCAGCAAAACAGGGGGCCCTAATGAAAAACTGTTTTTT
>13|TRBV5-1|TRBJ2-7|TRBD1
CASSLRQGDEQYF
TGCGCCAGCAGCCTAAGACAGGGGGACGAGCAGTACTTC
>16|TRBV15|TRBJ1-4|NA
CATSRDDDTTNEKLFF
TGTGCCACCAGCAGAGATGACGATACAACTAATGAAAAACTGTTTTTT
>15|TRBV5-6|TRBJ1-6|NA
CASSGFRGYNSPLHF
TGTGCCAGCAGCGGATTCCGGGGTTATAATTCACCCCTCCACTTT
>16|TRBV11-2|TRBJ1-3|TRBD1
CASSLIGQDSGNTIYF
TGTGCCAGCAGCTTAATAGGACAGGACTCTGGAAACACCATATATTTT
>12|TRBV14|TRBJ1-1|NA
CASSQVSAEAFF
TGTGCCAGCAGCCAAGTTAGCGCCGAAGCTTTCTTT
>12|TRBV6-1|TRBJ2-7|NA
CASSGAGYEQYF
TGTGCCAGCAGTGGGGCAGGGTACGAGCAGTACTTC
>15|TRBV27|TRBJ2-3|TRBD2
CASSLSGGRMDTQYF
TGTGCCAGCAGTTTATCGGGCGGGAGAATGGATACGCAGTATTTT
>10|TRBV6-5|TRBJ1-2|NA
CALGDYGYTF
TGTGCCCTGGGCGACTATGGCTACACCTTC
>16|TRBV27|TRBJ1-2|TRBD1
CASMGLGDRGLYGYTF
TGTGCCAGCATGGGGCTAGGGGACAGGGGGCTATATGGCTACACCTTC
>13|TRBV7-9|TRBJ2-7|NA
CASSLHSSYEQYF
TGTGCCAGCAGCTTACATAGCTCCTACGAGCAGTACTTC